These T cell receptor beta chains were read from a single sample in a study of PD-L1 blockade in urothelial cancer. Assay: immunoSEQ multiplex PCR; the TCRdb copy retains only in-frame clones and omits some. The sample comprises around 100,000 clones, 87% of which are singletons, and roughly 2% rests with the top ten. The material sequenced was PBMCs, taken around atezolizumab (anti-PD-L1) treatment. These receptor sequences come from a man in his sixties with urothelial cancer. CDR3s include the opening cysteine and the closing phenylalanine or tryptophan. Each record gives: CDR3 length, V gene, J gene, D gene, clone size, CDR3 protein, CDR3 DNA. A D gene is named only where the DNA matches it firmly. Size values are once, few and many counts, or a class for expanded clones, and some rows have none.

length: 16
V: TRBV7-7
J: TRBJ2-3
D: NA
size: NA
CDR3: CASSFPRDLATDTQYF
DNA: TGTGCTAGCAGCTTCCCCAGGGACTTAGCCACAGATACGCAGTATTTT

length: 13
V: TRBV5-5
J: TRBJ2-7
D: NA
size: NA
CDR3: CASSLVRGYEQYF
DNA: TGTGCCAGCAGCTTGGTCAGGGGCTACGAGCAGTACTTC

length: 16
V: TRBV29-1
J: TRBJ1-2
D: TRBD1
size: NA
CDR3: CSVDTGTGGLRDGYTF
DNA: TGCAGCGTGGACACCGGGACAGGGGGCCTCCGAGATGGCTACACCTTC

length: 13
V: TRBV2
J: TRBJ1-5
D: NA
size: NA
CDR3: CASSRQLNQPQHF
DNA: TGTGCCAGCAGCAGACAGTTAAATCAGCCCCAGCATTTT

length: 13
V: TRBV11-2
J: TRBJ2-5
D: NA
size: NA
CDR3: CASSFGAQETQYF
DNA: TGTGCCAGCAGCTTTGGGGCTCAAGAGACCCAGTACTTC

length: 15
V: TRBV6-5
J: TRBJ2-3
D: NA
size: NA
CDR3: CASSLSGSRTDTQYF
DNA: TGTGCCAGCAGTTTGAGCGGATCTCGCACAGATACGCAGTATTTT

length: 15
V: TRBV7-2
J: TRBJ2-7
D: TRBD1
size: NA
CDR3: CASSLDRGLSYEQYF
DNA: TGTGCCAGCAGCCTAGACAGGGGGCTATCCTACGAGCAGTACTTC

length: 16
V: TRBV11-1
J: TRBJ2-1
D: NA
size: NA
CDR3: CASSLSGGESYNEQFF
DNA: TGTGCCAGCAGCTTAAGTGGCGGGGAGAGTTACAATGAGCAGTTCTTC

length: 13
V: TRBV29-1
J: TRBJ2-5
D: TRBD1
size: NA
CDR3: CSVARQGQETQYF
DNA: TGCAGCGTCGCCAGACAGGGCCAAGAGACCCAGTACTTC

length: 13
V: TRBV2
J: TRBJ1-2
D: NA
size: NA
CDR3: CASGTATNYGYTF
DNA: TGTGCCAGTGGGACTGCAACTAACTATGGCTACACCTTC

length: 15
V: TRBV4-2
J: TRBJ1-3
D: TRBD1
size: NA
CDR3: CASSPDRASGNTIYF
DNA: TGTGCCAGCAGCCCGGACAGGGCCTCTGGAAACACCATATATTTT

length: 15
V: TRBV5-1
J: TRBJ2-3
D: TRBD2
size: NA
CDR3: CASSDLAGSTDTQYF
DNA: TGCGCCAGCAGCGACCTAGCGGGTAGCACAGATACGCAGTATTTT

length: 14
V: TRBV5-1
J: TRBJ1-4
D: TRBD1
size: once
CDR3: CASSLGQVNEKLFF
DNA: TGCGCCAGCAGCTTAGGACAGGTTAATGAAAAACTGTTTTTT

length: 14
V: TRBV30
J: TRBJ2-5
D: NA
size: few
CDR3: CAWTMIGGYQTQYF
DNA: TGTGCCTGGACAATGATCGGGGGATATCAGACCCAGTACTTC

length: 15
V: TRBV18
J: TRBJ2-7
D: TRBD1
size: NA
CDR3: CASSPPTGMEYEQYF
DNA: TGTGCCAGCTCACCACCGACAGGGATGGAGTACGAGCAGTACTTC

length: 15
V: TRBV6-1
J: TRBJ1-6
D: NA
size: few
CDR3: CASSEMGRGDSPLHF
DNA: TGTGCCAGCAGTGAAATGGGGAGGGGGGATTCACCCCTCCACTTT

length: 12
V: TRBV29-1
J: TRBJ2-5
D: TRBD1
size: NA
CDR3: CSVDRAQETQYF
DNA: TGCAGCGTCGACAGGGCCCAAGAGACCCAGTACTTC

length: 12
V: TRBV11-1
J: TRBJ2-1
D: NA
size: few
CDR3: CASSPDFNEQFF
DNA: TGTGCCAGCAGCCCAGACTTCAATGAGCAGTTCTTC

length: 15
V: TRBV13
J: TRBJ1-2
D: TRBD1
size: NA
CDR3: CASSIGQGLGYGYTF
DNA: TGTGCCAGCAGCATCGGACAGGGCCTCGGCTATGGCTACACCTTC

length: 16
V: TRBV18
J: TRBJ2-5
D: TRBD2
size: NA
CDR3: CASSPPGLAGPETQYF
DNA: TGTGCCAGCTCACCCCCGGGACTAGCGGGGCCGGAGACCCAGTACTTC

length: 15
V: TRBV6-5
J: TRBJ2-1
D: TRBD1
size: NA
CDR3: CASSLDRVAYNEQFF
DNA: TGTGCCAGCAGTCTCGACAGGGTGGCCTACAATGAGCAGTTCTTC

length: 14
V: TRBV6-1
J: TRBJ1-1
D: NA
size: once
CDR3: CASSEGWQNTEAFF
DNA: TGTGCCAGCAGTGAAGGGTGGCAGAACACTGAAGCTTTCTTT

length: 14
V: TRBV5-1
J: TRBJ2-1
D: TRBD1
size: once
CDR3: CASSLGDSYNEQFF
DNA: TGCGCCAGCAGCTTGGGGGACAGCTACAATGAGCAGTTCTTC